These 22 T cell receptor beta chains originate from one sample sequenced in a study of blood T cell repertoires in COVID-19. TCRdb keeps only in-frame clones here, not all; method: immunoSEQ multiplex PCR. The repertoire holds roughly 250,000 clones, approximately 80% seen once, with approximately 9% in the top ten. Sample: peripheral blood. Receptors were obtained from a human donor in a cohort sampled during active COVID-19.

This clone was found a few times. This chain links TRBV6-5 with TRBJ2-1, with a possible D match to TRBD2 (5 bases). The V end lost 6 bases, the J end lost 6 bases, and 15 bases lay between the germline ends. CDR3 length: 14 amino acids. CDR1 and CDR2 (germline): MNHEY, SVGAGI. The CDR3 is CASSWSFEGNEQFF. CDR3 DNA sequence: TGTGCCAGCAGCTGGAGCTTCGAGGGCAATGAGCAGTTCTTC.

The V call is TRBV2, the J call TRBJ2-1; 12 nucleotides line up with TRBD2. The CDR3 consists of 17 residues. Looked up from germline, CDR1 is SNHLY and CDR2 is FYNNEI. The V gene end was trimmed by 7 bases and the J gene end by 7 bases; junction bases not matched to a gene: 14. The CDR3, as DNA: TGTGCCAGCACCCCGATAAGACTAGCGGGAGTCTTGAATGAGCAGTTCTTC. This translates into CASTPIRLAGVLNEQFF.

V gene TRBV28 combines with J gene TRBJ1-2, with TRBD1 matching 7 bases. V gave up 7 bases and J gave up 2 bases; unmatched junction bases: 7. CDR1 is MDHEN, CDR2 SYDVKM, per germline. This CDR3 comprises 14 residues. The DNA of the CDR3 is TGTGCCAGCACCTTAGACAGGGTAAACTATGGCTACACCTTC. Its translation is CASTLDRVNYGYTF.

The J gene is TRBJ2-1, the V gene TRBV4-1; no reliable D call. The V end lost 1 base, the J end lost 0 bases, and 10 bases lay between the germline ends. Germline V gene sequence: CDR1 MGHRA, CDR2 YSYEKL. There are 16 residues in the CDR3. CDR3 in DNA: TGCGCCAGCAGCCAAGTCGTAGTGAGCTCCTACAATGAGCAGTTCTTC. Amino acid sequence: CASSQVVVSSYNEQFF.

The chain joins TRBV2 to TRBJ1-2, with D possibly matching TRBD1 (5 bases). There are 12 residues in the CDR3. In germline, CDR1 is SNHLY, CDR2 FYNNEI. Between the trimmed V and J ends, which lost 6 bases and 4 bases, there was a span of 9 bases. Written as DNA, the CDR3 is TGTGCCAGCAGAAGACAGCCCTATGGCTACACCTTC. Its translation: CASRRQPYGYTF.

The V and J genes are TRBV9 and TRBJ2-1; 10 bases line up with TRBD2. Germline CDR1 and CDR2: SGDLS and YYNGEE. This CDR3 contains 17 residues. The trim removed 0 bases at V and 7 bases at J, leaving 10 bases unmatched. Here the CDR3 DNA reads TGTGCCAGCAGCGTAGACCACGCTAGCGGGAGTCTGAATGAGCAGTTCTTC. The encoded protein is CASSVDHASGSLNEQFF.

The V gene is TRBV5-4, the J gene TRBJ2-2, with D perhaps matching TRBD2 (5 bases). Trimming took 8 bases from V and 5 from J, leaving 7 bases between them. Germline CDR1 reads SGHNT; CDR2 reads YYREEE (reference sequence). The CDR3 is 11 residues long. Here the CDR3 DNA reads TGTGCCAGTCAGCGGACCGGGGAGCTGTTTTTT. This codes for CASQRTGELFF.

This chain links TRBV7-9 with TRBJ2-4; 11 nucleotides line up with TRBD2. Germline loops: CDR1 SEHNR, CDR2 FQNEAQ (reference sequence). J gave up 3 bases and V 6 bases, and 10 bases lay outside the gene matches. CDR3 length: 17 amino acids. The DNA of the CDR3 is TGTGCCAGCAGGAGTAGCGGGACTAGCGGCCACAAAAACATTCAGTACTTC. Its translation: CASRSSGTSGHKNIQYF.

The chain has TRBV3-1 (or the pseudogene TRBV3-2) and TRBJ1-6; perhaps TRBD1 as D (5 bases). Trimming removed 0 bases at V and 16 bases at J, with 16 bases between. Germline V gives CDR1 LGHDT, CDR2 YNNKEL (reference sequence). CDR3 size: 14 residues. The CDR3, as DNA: TGTGCCAGCAGCCAAGATACCAGGGTAAGGTGGCTCCACTTT. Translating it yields CASSQDTRVRWLHF.

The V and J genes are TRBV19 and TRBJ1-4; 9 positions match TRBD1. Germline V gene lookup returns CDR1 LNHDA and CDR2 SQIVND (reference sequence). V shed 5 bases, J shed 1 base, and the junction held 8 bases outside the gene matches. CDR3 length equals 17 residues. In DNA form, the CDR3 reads TGTGCCAGTAGTGCGGGACAGGGACGGAGAACTAATGAAAAACTGTTTTTT. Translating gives CASSAGQGRRTNEKLFF.

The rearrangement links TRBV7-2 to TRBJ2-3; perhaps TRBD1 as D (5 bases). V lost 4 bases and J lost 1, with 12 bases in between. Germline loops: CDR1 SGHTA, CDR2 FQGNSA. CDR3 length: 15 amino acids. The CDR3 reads CASSSLQDRTDTQYF. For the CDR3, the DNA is TGTGCCAGCAGCTCTTTACAGGACCGCACAGATACGCAGTATTTT.

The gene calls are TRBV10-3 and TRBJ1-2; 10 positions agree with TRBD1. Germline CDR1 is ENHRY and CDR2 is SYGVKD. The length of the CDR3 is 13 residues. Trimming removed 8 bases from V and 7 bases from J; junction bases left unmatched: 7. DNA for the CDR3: TGTGCCATCGGGCCCGGGACAGGGGTTGGCTACACCTTC. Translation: CAIGPGTGVGYTF.

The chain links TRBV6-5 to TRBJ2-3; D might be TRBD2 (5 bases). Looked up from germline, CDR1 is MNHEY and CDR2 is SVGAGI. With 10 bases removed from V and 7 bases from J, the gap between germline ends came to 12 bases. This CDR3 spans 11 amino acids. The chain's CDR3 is CATRRGNTQYF. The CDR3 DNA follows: TGTGCCACCCGGCGAGGGAATACGCAGTATTTT.

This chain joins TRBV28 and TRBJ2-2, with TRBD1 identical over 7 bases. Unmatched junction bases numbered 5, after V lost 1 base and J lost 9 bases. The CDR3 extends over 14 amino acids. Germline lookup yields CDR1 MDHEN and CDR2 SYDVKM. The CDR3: CASSLYRQGWELFF. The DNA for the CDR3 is TGTGCCAGCAGTTTATACAGACAGGGTTGGGAGCTGTTTTTT.

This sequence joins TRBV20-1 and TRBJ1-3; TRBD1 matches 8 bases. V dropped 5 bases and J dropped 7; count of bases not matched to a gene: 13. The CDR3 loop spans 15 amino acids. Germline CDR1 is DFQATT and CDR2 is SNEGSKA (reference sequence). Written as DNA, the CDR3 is TGCAGTGCTCGTGACAGGGACAGGTTTCGGAACACCATATATTTT. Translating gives CSARDRDRFRNTIYF.

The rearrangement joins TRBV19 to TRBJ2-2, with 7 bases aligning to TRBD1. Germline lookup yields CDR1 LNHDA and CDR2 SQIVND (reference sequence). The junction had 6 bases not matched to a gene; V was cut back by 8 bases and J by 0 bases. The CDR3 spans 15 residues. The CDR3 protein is CASRKQGPNTGELFF. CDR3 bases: TGTGCCAGTCGGAAACAGGGGCCGAACACCGGGGAGCTGTTTTTT. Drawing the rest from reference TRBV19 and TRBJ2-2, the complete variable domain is DGGITQSPKYLFRKEGQNVTLSCEQNLNHDAMYWYRQDPGQGLRLIYYSQIVNDFQKGDIAEGYSVSREKKESFPLTVTSAQKNPTAFYLCASRKQGPNTGELFFGEGSRLTVL.

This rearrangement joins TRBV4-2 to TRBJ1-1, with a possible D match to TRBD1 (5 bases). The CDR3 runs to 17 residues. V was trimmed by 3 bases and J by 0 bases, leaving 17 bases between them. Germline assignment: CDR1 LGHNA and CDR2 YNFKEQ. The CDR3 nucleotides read TGTGCCAGCAGCCACACCAACGCAGGGCTTTTGAACACTGAAGCTTTCTTT. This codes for CASSHTNAGLLNTEAFF.

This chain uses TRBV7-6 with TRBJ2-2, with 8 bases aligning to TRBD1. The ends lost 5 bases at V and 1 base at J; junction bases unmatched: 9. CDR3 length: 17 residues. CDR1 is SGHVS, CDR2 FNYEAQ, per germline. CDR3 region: CASSPTRGTGNTGELFF. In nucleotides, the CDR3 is TGTGCCAGCAGCCCGACGCGCGGGACAGGGAACACCGGGGAGCTGTTTTTT.

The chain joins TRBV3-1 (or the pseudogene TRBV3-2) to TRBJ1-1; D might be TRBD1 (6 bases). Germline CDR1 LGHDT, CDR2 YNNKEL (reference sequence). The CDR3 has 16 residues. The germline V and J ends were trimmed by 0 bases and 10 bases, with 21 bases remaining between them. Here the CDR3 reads CASSQESSRLGTTAFF. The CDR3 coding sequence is TGTGCCAGCAGCCAAGAGAGTTCGAGATTAGGGACAACAGCTTTCTTT.

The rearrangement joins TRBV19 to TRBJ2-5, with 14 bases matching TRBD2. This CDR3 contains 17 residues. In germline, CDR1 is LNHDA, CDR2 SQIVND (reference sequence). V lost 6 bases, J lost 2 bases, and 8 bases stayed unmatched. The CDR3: CASRDPGLAGGQETQYF. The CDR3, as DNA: TGTGCCAGTAGGGATCCAGGACTAGCGGGGGGTCAAGAGACCCAGTACTTC.

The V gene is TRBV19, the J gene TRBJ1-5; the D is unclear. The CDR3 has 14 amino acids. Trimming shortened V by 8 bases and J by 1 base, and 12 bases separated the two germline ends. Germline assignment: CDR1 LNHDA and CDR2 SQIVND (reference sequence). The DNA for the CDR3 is TGTGCCAGTGGCGATTACGGGAGCAATCAGCCCCAGCATTTT. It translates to CASGDYGSNQPQHF.

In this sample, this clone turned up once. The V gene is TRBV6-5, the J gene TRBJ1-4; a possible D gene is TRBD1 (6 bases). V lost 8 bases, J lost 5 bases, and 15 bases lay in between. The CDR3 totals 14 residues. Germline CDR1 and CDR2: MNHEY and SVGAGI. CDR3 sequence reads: CASRRGGRNEKLFF. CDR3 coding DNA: TGTGCCAGCCGGCGGGGGGGGCGAAATGAAAAACTGTTTTTT.